This T cell receptor beta chain emerged from a study of Ad26.COV2.S vaccination and SARS-CoV-2 variants. On the study more broadly: The study gave Ad26.COV2.S intramuscularly, once or twice 56 days apart.

This CDR3 is built from 12 residues. Germline lookup yields CDR1 MDHEN and CDR2 SYDVKM. V dropped 6 bases and J dropped 3 bases, with 6 bases sitting between them. Method: immunoSEQ multiplex PCR; TCRdb's copy keeps in-frame clones and lacks some. This sample carries approximately 300,000 clones, around 84% of them seen once, and the ten largest clones take 1.5% to 2.5%. Described treatment: about 20 received Ad26.COV2.S at low or high dose, single or two shots; a few received placebo; per-sample allocation not given. Collection of samples fell on day 63 after the first vaccine or placebo injection. An Ad26 vector was used to express Wuhan-strain SARS-CoV-2 spike as the vaccine. Concerning this clone itself: The antigen is undetermined.

The study's findings and limits: Vaccinated individuals (as opposed to placebo recipients) had higher spike-specific TCR breadth.

This chain links TRBV28 with TRBJ1-5; D unclear. This sample comprised peripheral blood, obtained in a trial of Ad26.COV2.S vaccine versus placebo. This TCR was sampled from a person aged 18-65 years who received the Ad26.COV2.S COVID-19 vaccine or a placebo. CDR3 sequence (DNA): TGTGCCAGCAGGCTAGCCAATCAGCCCCAGCATTTT. Protein product: CASRLANQPQHF.